These 11 T cell receptor beta chains were all obtained from the same sample, sequenced in a study of T cells after yellow fever vaccination. TCRdb recomputed calls from the 5' RACE reads with MiXCR, one row per CDR3 protein. This table has 300,000 to 400,000 distinct CDR3 sequences, 8.5% to 10% appearing once. The sequenced sample was PBMCs, obtained on the day of the first yellow fever vaccination. All receptors derive from a young man who received the YFV17D yellow fever vaccine.

The table lists this clonotype with a few counts. This chain links TRBV6-2 or TRBV6-3 with TRBJ2-6; D not certain. Germline V CDR1 and CDR2: MNHEY, SVGEGT. The CDR3 is made up of 13 amino acids. Trimming left V 6 bases short and J 4 bases short, with 7 bases between. For the CDR3, the DNA is TGTGCCAGCAGGACGGCCGGGGCCAACGTCCTGACTTTC. As protein: CASRTAGANVLTF.

This clonotype was observed a handful of times. The J gene is TRBJ1-2, the V gene TRBV6-1, with 7 bases lining up with TRBD1. CDR1 MNHNS and CDR2 SASEGT come from the germline V gene. This CDR3 is 14 amino acids long. V shed 6 bases and J 4 bases; nucleotides not matched to a gene: 8. For the CDR3, the DNA is TGTGCCAGCAGACTTGGGACAGACCCCTATGGCTACACCTTC. Translation gives CASRLGTDPYGYTF.

A few counts support this clonotype. The chain couples TRBV5-1 to TRBJ1-1, with D maybe TRBD1 (5 bases). CDR1 is SGHRS and CDR2 is YFSETQ in the germline V gene. Trimming shortened V by 6 bases and J by 2 bases, and 20 bases separated the two germline ends. There are 16 residues in the CDR3. CDR3 in amino acids: CASNSVGRGDNTEAFF. The CDR3 coding sequence is TGCGCCAGCAATTCCGTAGGAAGGGGCGACAACACTGAAGCTTTCTTT.

This clonotype was recorded a few times. This chain's CDR3 is CASEPGQVSYNEQFF. The CDR3 DNA reads as TGTGCCAGCGAACCGGGACAGGTATCCTACAATGAGCAGTTCTTC. This sequence joins TRBV6-1 and TRBJ2-1; 8 bases are shared with TRBD1. The CDR3 has 15 amino acids. The germline gives CDR1 MNHNS, CDR2 SASEGT. V gave up 8 bases and J gave up 1 base; unmatched junction bases: 7.

This sequence joins TRBV12-5 and TRBJ1-5; D remains ambiguous. The CDR3 extends over 9 amino acids. V was trimmed by 6 bases and J by 10 bases, leaving 4 bases between them. Germline V CDR1 and CDR2: LGHNT, FRNRAP. The CDR3 sequence: CASGDPQHF. The DNA of the CDR3 is TGTGCTAGTGGAGACCCCCAGCATTTT.

This clonotype was seen only a few times. Relative to the germline gene, one junction end is altered; a read error may explain this. The chain has TRBV6-1 and TRBJ2-2, with a possible D match to TRBD1 (6 bases). CDR3 length: 13 residues. The germline CDR1 and CDR2 sequences are MNHNS and SASEGT. The CDR3 sequence: CATSQGRTGELFF. DNA for the CDR3: TGTGCCACCAGTCAGGGGCGGACCGGGGAGCTGTTTTTT.

This clonotype appeared a few times. The rearrangement links TRBV4-3 to TRBJ1-6; 7 bases map to TRBD1. Germline V gives CDR1 LGHNA, CDR2 YSLEER. This CDR3 has 14 residues. J was trimmed by 8 bases and V by 3 bases; bases with no gene match: 4. CDR3 coding DNA: TGCGCCAGCAGCCAGACAGGGTTCTATTCACCCCTCCACTTT. Translating it yields CASSQTGFYSPLHF.

CDR3 in DNA: TGTGCCAGCAGCTTAGTTGCGGGGGCGGGGGAGGTAGAGCAGTACTTC. As protein: CASSLVAGAGEVEQYF. V is TRBV7-2 and J is TRBJ2-7; a possible D gene is TRBD2 (7 bases). Trimming stripped 1 base from V and 7 bases from J, with 20 bases between. The CDR3 runs 16 residues. Germline CDR1 and CDR2: SGHTA and FQGNSA. Based on the CDR3 plus reference TRBV7-2 and TRBJ2-7, the full variable domain is GAGVSQSPSNKVTEKGKDVELRCDPISGHTALYWYRQSLGQGLEFLIYFQGNSAPDKSGLPSDRFSAERTGGSVSTLTIQRTQQEDSAVYLCASSLVAGAGEVEQYFGPGTRLTVT.

J is TRBJ2-1 and V is TRBV6-2 or TRBV6-3, with TRBD1 as a possible D gene (5 bases). Germline lookup yields CDR1 MNHEY and CDR2 SVGEGT. Trimming pared 6 bases from V and 0 bases from J, leaving 15 bases between. The CDR3 has 16 residues. In nucleotides, the CDR3 is TGTGCCAGCAGCGACCGCGGACAAAACTCCTACAATGAGCAGTTCTTC. It is translated as CASSDRGQNSYNEQFF.

DNA for the CDR3: TGTGCCATCAGCCGGGGGGCCGAGGCGGATACGCAGTATTTT. It translates to CAISRGAEADTQYF. The chain combines TRBV10-3 with TRBJ2-3; a weak D match, TRBD2 (7 bases). Germline V CDR1 and CDR2: ENHRY, SYGVKD. The CDR3 loop spans 14 amino acids. Trimming took off 6 bases at V and 6 bases at J, with 16 bases between the two ends.

This clonotype was detected only a few times. V usage is TRBV7-6 and J usage is TRBJ2-4; either TRBD1 or TRBD2 may fit D (5 bases each). Per the germline V gene, CDR1 is SGHVS and CDR2 is FNYEAQ. The CDR3 is 15 residues long. V was cut by 5 bases and J by 1 base, with 12 bases left in between. The CDR3 DNA follows: TGTGCCAGCAGCCCGGGTTGGGGGGCCAAAAACATTCAGTACTTC. It specifies CASSPGWGAKNIQYF.